Reported below is one T cell receptor (beta chain). CDR3 length equals 15 residues. V lost 7 bases and J lost 5; bases outside the gene matches: 11. From germline, CDR1 is GTSNPN and CDR2 SVGIG (reference sequence). This sample stems from a study of OX40 agonist ivuxolimab in advanced cancers. It was autoimmune disease history or systemic immunosuppression that excluded patients. Peripheral blood came from all dose cohorts at three timepoints. Some clones are missing from TCRdb's copy, which holds only in-frame ones; the method was immunoSEQ multiplex PCR. The sample consists of over 60,000 clones, 88% of them appearing once.

The J gene is TRBJ2-5, the V gene TRBV30, with 12 bases fitting TRBD2. The TCR was taken from an adult with an advanced solid tumor such as melanoma, head and neck, liver or kidney cancer. The sample consisted of CD4+ or CD8+ T cells sorted from blood, taken in a trial of the OX40 agonist ivuxolimab. The DNA for the CDR3 is TGTGCCTACCGAGCTAGCGGGGGGGCCATTGAGACCCAGTACTTC. It yields the protein CAYRASGGAIETQYF.